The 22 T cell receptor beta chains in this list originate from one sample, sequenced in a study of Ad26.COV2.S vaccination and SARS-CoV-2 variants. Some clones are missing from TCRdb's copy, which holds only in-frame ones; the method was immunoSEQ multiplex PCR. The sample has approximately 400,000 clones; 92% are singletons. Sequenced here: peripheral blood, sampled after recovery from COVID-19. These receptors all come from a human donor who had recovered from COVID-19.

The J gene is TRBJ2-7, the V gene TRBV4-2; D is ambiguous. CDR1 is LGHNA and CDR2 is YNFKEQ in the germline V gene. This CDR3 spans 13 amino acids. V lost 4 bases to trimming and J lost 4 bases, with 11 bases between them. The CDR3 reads CASSPGLSYEQYF. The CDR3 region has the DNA TGTGCCAGCAGCCCCGGTCTGAGTTACGAGCAGTACTTC.

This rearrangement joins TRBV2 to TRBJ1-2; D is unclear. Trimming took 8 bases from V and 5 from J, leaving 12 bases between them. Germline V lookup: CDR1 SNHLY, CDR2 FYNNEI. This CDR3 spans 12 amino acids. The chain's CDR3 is CASEQNRYGYTF. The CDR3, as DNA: TGTGCCAGCGAGCAGAACAGATATGGCTACACCTTC.

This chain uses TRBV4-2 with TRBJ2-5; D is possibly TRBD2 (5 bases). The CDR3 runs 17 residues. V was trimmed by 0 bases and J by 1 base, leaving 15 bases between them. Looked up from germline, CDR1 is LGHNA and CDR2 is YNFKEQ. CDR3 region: CASSQDQPEGSQETQYF. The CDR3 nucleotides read TGTGCCAGCAGCCAAGACCAACCAGAGGGCTCCCAAGAGACCCAGTACTTC.

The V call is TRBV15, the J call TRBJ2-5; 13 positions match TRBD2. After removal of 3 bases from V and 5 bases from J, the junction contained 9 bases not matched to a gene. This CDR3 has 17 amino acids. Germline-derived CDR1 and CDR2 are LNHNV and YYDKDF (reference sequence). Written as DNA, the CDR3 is TGTGCCACCAGCAGGACTAGCGGGGGGCCCCCTGGGGAGACCCAGTACTTC. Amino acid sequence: CATSRTSGGPPGETQYF.

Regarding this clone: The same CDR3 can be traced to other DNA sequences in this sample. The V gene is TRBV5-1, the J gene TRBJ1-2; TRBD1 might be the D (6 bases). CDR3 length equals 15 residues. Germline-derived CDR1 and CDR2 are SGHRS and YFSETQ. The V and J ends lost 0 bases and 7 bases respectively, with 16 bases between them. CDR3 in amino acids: CASSLEGGRVRGYTF. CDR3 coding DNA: TGCGCCAGCAGCTTGGAGGGGGGTCGCGTGCGTGGCTACACCTTC.

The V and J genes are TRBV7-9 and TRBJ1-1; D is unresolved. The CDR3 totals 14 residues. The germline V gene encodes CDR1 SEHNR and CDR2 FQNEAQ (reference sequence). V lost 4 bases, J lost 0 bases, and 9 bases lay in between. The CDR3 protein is CASSSAALNTEAFF. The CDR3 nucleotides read TGTGCCAGCAGCTCGGCAGCTTTGAACACTGAAGCTTTCTTT.

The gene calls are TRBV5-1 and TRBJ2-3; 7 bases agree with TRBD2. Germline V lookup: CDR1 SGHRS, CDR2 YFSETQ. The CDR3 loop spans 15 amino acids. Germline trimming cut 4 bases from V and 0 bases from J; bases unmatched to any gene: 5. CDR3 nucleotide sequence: TGCGCCAGCAGCGCCGGGACTATTAGCACAGATACGCAGTATTTT. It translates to CASSAGTISTDTQYF.

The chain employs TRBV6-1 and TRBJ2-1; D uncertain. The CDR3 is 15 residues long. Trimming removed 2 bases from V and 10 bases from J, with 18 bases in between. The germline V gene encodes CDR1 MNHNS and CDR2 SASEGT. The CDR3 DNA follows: TGTGCCAGCAGTGAATCGGTAGATCCTAGGATGGAGCAGTTCTTC. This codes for CASSESVDPRMEQFF.

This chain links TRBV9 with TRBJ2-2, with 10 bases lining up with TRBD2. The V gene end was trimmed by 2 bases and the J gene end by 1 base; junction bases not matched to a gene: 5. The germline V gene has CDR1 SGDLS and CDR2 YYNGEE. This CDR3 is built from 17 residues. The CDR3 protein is CASSVPSGGVNTGELFF. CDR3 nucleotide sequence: TGTGCCAGCAGCGTGCCTAGCGGGGGAGTGAACACCGGGGAGCTGTTTTTT.

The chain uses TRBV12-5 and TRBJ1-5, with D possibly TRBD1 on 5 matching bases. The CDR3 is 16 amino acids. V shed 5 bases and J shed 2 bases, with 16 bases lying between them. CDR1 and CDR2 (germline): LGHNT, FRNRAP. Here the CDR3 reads CASGPGGVGGNQPQHF. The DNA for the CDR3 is TGTGCTAGTGGTCCGGGGGGGGTTGGGGGCAATCAGCCCCAGCATTTT.

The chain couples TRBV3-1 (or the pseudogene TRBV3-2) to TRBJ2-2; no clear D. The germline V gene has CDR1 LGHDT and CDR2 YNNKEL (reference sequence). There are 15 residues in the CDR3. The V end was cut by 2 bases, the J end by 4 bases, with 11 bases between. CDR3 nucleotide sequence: TGTGCCAGCAGCCAAAACCCCGGTCGCACCGGGGAGCTGTTTTTT. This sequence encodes CASSQNPGRTGELFF.

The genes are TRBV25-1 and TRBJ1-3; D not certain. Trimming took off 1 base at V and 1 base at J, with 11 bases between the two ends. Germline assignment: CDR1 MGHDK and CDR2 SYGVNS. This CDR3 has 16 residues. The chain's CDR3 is CASSEFGGVSGNTIYF. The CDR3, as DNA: TGTGCCAGCAGTGAATTTGGAGGTGTATCTGGAAACACCATATATTTT.

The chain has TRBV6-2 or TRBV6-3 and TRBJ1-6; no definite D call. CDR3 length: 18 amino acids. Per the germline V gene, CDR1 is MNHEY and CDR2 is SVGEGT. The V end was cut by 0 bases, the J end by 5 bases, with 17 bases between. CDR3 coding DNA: TGTGCCAGCAGTTACTCGCGGGAGTCCGGGGTACATAATTCACCCCTCCACTTT. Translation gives CASSYSRESGVHNSPLHF.

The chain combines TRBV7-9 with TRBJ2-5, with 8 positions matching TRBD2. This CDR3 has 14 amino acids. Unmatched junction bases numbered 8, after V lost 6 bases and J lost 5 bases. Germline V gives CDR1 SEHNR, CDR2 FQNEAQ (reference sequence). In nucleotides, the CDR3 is TGTGCCAGCAGACCAGCGGGGGTCGGGGAGACCCAGTACTTC. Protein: CASRPAGVGETQYF.

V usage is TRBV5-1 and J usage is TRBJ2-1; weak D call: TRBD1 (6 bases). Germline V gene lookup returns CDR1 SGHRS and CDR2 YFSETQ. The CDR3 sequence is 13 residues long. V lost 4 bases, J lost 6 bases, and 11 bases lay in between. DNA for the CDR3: TGCGCCAGCAGCCCACCGGACAGCAATGAGCAGTTCTTC. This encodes CASSPPDSNEQFF.

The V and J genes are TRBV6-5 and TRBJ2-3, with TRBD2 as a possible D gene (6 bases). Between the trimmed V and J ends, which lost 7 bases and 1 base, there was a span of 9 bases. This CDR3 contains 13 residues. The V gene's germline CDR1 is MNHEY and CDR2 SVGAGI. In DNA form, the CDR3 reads TGTGCCAGCACCGGGGAGGGCACAGATACGCAGTATTTT. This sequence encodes CASTGEGTDTQYF.

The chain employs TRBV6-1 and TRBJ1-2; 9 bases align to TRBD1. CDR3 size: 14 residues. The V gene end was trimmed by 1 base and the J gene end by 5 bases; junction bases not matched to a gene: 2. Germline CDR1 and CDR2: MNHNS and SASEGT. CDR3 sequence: CASSEGTGAYGYTF. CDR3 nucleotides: TGTGCCAGCAGTGAAGGGACAGGGGCGTATGGCTACACCTTC.

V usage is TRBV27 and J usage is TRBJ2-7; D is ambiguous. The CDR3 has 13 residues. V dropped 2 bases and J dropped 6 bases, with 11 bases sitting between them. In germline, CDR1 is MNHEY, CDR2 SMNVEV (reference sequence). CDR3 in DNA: TGTGCCAGCAGTTTAGGTGGGGTTAGCGAGCAGTACTTC. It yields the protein CASSLGGVSEQYF.

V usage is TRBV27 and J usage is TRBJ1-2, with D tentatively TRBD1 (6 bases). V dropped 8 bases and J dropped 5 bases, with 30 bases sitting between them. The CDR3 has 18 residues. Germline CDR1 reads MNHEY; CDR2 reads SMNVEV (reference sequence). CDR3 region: CASSTASQGHNGLYGYTF. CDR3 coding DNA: TGTGCCAGCTCTACCGCCTCACAGGGACACAATGGACTTTATGGCTACACCTTC.

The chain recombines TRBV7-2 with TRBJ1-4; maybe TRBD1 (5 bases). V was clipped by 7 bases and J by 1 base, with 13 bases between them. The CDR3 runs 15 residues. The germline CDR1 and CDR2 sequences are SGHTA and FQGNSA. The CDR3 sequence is CASTQDTQTNEKLFF. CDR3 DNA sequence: TGTGCCAGCACCCAGGACACGCAAACTAATGAAAAACTGTTTTTT.

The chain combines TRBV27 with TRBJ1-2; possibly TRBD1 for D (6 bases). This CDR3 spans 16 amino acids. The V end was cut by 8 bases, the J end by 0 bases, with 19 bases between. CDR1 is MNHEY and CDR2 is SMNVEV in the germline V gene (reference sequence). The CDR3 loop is CASSTVTGGPNYGYTF. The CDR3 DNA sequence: TGTGCCAGCTCAACAGTTACCGGGGGCCCTAACTATGGCTACACCTTC.

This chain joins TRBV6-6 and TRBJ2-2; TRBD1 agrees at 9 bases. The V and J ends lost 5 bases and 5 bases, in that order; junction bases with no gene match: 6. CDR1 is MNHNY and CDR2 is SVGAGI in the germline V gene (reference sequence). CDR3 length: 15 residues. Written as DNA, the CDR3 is TGTGCCAGCAGTCCTCTGACAGGGGGGACCGGGGAGCTGTTTTTT. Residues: CASSPLTGGTGELFF.